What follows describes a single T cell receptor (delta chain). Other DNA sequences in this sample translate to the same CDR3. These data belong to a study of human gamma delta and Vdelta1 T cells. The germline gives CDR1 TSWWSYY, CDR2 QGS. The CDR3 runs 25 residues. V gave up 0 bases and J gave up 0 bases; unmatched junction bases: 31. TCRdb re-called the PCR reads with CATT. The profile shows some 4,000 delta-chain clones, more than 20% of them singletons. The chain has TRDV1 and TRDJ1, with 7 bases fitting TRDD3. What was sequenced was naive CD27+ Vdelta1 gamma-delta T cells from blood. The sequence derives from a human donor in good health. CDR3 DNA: TGTGCTCTTGGGGAACTCGTCTTCGTCGGAGCGGCCCGTACTGGGGTATTGTACTACACCGATAAACTCATCTTT. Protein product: CALGELVFVGAARTGVLYYTDKLIF.